These T cell receptor beta chains were read from a single sample in a study of PD-1 blockade in classical Hodgkin lymphoma. Repertoires were generated with immunoSEQ multiplex PCR, while TCRdb's copy carries only in-frame clones and drops some. This sample has 45,000 to 60,000 clones; 80% occur once, and the top ten carry about 19%. The material sequenced was peripheral blood mononuclear cells (PBMCs), taken before the fourth cycle of nivolumab. The receptors were gathered from a human donor with classical Hodgkin lymphoma. Each CDR3 is given with its conserved first and last residue. The order of the fields is clone size, V gene, J gene, D gene, CDR3 length, CDR3 protein, CDR3 DNA. A D gene is named only where the DNA matches it firmly. Size tells how often a clone was seen (once, few, many) or the class of an expanded clone, and some rows leave it out.

abundance: few
v_gene: TRBV11-2
j_gene: TRBJ2-3
d_gene: .
len: 15
CDR3aa: CASSLAAPSTDTQYF
CDR3nt: TGTGCCAGCAGCTTAGCGGCCCCTAGCACAGATACGCAGTATTTT

abundance: .
v_gene: TRBV6-6
j_gene: TRBJ1-5
d_gene: TRBD1
len: 15
CDR3aa: CASSYEDRGNQPQHF
CDR3nt: TGTGCCAGCAGTTACGAGGACAGGGGAAATCAGCCCCAGCATTTT

abundance: .
v_gene: TRBV7-9
j_gene: TRBJ1-1
d_gene: TRBD1
len: 16
CDR3aa: CASSPLGRGRGTEAFF
CDR3nt: TGTGCCAGCAGCCCGCTTGGGAGGGGGCGAGGCACTGAAGCTTTCTTT

abundance: .
v_gene: TRBV30
j_gene: TRBJ1-2
d_gene: .
len: 14
CDR3aa: CAWRHRWQNYGYTF
CDR3nt: TGTGCCTGGAGGCATCGATGGCAGAACTATGGCTACACCTTC

abundance: .
v_gene: TRBV6-1
j_gene: TRBJ1-2
d_gene: .
len: 12
CDR3aa: CASNNRWSGYTF
CDR3nt: TGTGCCAGCAACAACAGGTGGAGTGGCTACACCTTC

abundance: .
v_gene: TRBV5-3
j_gene: TRBJ2-7
d_gene: .
len: 12
CDR3aa: CARSWWGYEQYF
CDR3nt: TGTGCCAGAAGCTGGTGGGGCTACGAGCAGTACTTC

abundance: once
v_gene: TRBV29-1
j_gene: TRBJ1-2
d_gene: .
len: 13
CDR3aa: CSVGTAINYGYTF
CDR3nt: TGCAGCGTTGGGACCGCTATTAACTATGGCTACACCTTC

abundance: many
v_gene: TRBV11-1
j_gene: TRBJ2-2
d_gene: TRBD2
len: 16
CDR3aa: CASSLLVGGVTGELFF
CDR3nt: TGTGCCAGCAGCCTACTTGTTGGGGGGGTCACCGGGGAGCTGTTTTTT

abundance: .
v_gene: TRBV4-1
j_gene: TRBJ1-1
d_gene: .
len: 17
CDR3aa: CASSQGRAVRARTEAFF
CDR3nt: TGCGCCAGCAGCCAAGGAAGGGCGGTAAGGGCTAGGACTGAAGCTTTCTTT

abundance: once
v_gene: TRBV10-3
j_gene: TRBJ1-6
d_gene: .
len: 13
CDR3aa: CASQGTEGSPLHF
CDR3nt: TGTGCCAGTCAGGGAACGGAGGGGTCACCCCTCCACTTT

abundance: .
v_gene: TRBV21-1
j_gene: TRBJ2-1
d_gene: .
len: 16
CDR3aa: CASSSRLAGYYNEQFF
CDR3nt: TGTGCCAGCAGCTCGCGACTAGCGGGTTATTACAATGAGCAGTTCTTC

abundance: once
v_gene: TRBV10-2
j_gene: TRBJ2-1
d_gene: .
len: 13
CDR3aa: CASSGGARGEQFF
CDR3nt: TGCGCCAGCAGTGGAGGGGCAAGGGGTGAGCAGTTCTTC

abundance: .
v_gene: TRBV7-3
j_gene: TRBJ2-1
d_gene: TRBD2
len: 16
CDR3aa: CASSLTSGTSYNEQFF
CDR3nt: TGTGCCAGCAGCTTAACATCAGGGACTAGCTACAATGAGCAGTTCTTC

abundance: .
v_gene: TRBV28
j_gene: TRBJ1-5
d_gene: .
len: 12
CDR3aa: CASRADSSSQHF
CDR3nt: TGTGCCAGCAGGGCCGACAGTTCCTCCCAGCATTTT

abundance: .
v_gene: TRBV10-3
j_gene: TRBJ1-5
d_gene: .
len: 14
CDR3aa: CAISDGRDNQPQHF
CDR3nt: TGTGCCATCAGTGACGGCAGGGATAATCAGCCCCAGCATTTT

abundance: .
v_gene: TRBV28
j_gene: TRBJ2-2
d_gene: TRBD2
len: 16
CDR3aa: CASSFLGGSNTGELFF
CDR3nt: TGTGCCAGCAGTTTCCTGGGGGGGTCGAACACCGGGGAGCTGTTTTTT

abundance: .
v_gene: TRBV7-1
j_gene: TRBJ1-4
d_gene: .
len: 17
CDR3aa: CASSPLLGAATNEKLFF
CDR3nt: TGTGCCAGCAGCCCCCTCTTAGGGGCAGCAACTAATGAAAAACTGTTTTTT

abundance: few
v_gene: TRBV7-2
j_gene: TRBJ2-7
d_gene: .
len: 11
CDR3aa: CASSSPWGQYF
CDR3nt: TGTGCCAGCAGCTCCCCGTGGGGGCAGTACTTC

abundance: .
v_gene: TRBV27
j_gene: TRBJ1-5
d_gene: .
len: 16
CDR3aa: CASSPSTGPFNQPQHF
CDR3nt: TGTGCCAGCAGCCCGTCGACAGGCCCATTCAATCAGCCCCAGCATTTT

abundance: .
v_gene: TRBV4-1
j_gene: TRBJ2-3
d_gene: .
len: 12
CDR3aa: CASSQVTDTQYF
CDR3nt: TGCGCCAGCAGCCAAGTCACAGATACGCAGTATTTT

abundance: .
v_gene: TRBV5-6
j_gene: TRBJ1-1
d_gene: TRBD1
len: 13
CDR3aa: CASSLRDSTEAFF
CDR3nt: TGTGCCAGCAGCCTCCGGGACAGCACTGAAGCTTTCTTT

abundance: .
v_gene: TRBV6-5
j_gene: TRBJ1-2
d_gene: TRBD1
len: 14
CDR3aa: CASSRGQGTGGYTF
CDR3nt: TGTGCCAGCAGCCGAGGACAGGGGACGGGCGGCTACACCTTC

abundance: .
v_gene: TRBV28
j_gene: TRBJ2-6
d_gene: .
len: 17
CDR3aa: CASSPGNPVRGANVLTF
CDR3nt: TGTGCCAGCAGCCCAGGGAACCCTGTACGGGGGGCCAACGTCCTGACTTTC

abundance: .
v_gene: TRBV4-2
j_gene: TRBJ2-1
d_gene: .
len: 18
CDR3aa: CASSQDPLGQGGNNEQFF
CDR3nt: TGTGCCAGCAGCCAAGATCCGTTAGGTCAGGGTGGGAATAATGAGCAGTTCTTC

abundance: .
v_gene: TRBV28
j_gene: TRBJ2-5
d_gene: .
len: 14
CDR3aa: CASIGRASYETQYF
CDR3nt: TGTGCCAGCATCGGACGGGCTTCTTACGAGACCCAGTACTTC

abundance: .
v_gene: TRBV5-6
j_gene: TRBJ1-2
d_gene: .
len: 13
CDR3aa: CASSPGMDYGYTF
CDR3nt: TGTGCCAGCAGCCCAGGGATGGACTATGGCTACACCTTC

abundance: .
v_gene: TRBV28
j_gene: TRBJ2-2
d_gene: TRBD2
len: 14
CDR3aa: CASSKRGGLGELFF
CDR3nt: TGTGCCAGCAGTAAGCGGGGGGGCCTCGGGGAGCTGTTTTTT

abundance: .
v_gene: TRBV18
j_gene: TRBJ1-5
d_gene: .
len: 14
CDR3aa: CASSPQGGPGAQHF
CDR3nt: TGTGCCAGCTCACCACAAGGAGGACCTGGGGCCCAGCATTTT

abundance: .
v_gene: TRBV19
j_gene: TRBJ2-7
d_gene: .
len: 15
CDR3aa: CASSILGSNSYEQYF
CDR3nt: TGTGCCAGTAGTATCCTGGGGTCAAATTCCTACGAGCAGTACTTC

abundance: .
v_gene: TRBV2
j_gene: TRBJ1-5
d_gene: .
len: 13
CDR3aa: CASSMDGDQPQHF
CDR3nt: TGTGCCAGCAGCATGGACGGGGATCAGCCCCAGCATTTT

abundance: .
v_gene: TRBV5-1
j_gene: TRBJ2-7
d_gene: TRBD2
len: 17
CDR3aa: CASSSHKTGGKVAEQYF
CDR3nt: TGCGCCAGCAGCTCCCACAAAACGGGAGGCAAAGTGGCCGAGCAGTACTTC

abundance: .
v_gene: TRBV6-1
j_gene: TRBJ1-1
d_gene: .
len: 13
CDR3aa: CASSETGNTEAFF
CDR3nt: TGTGCCAGCAGTGAAACAGGGAACACTGAAGCTTTCTTT

abundance: .
v_gene: TRBV18
j_gene: TRBJ2-7
d_gene: .
len: 14
CDR3aa: CASSPPGLPYEQYF
CDR3nt: TGTGCCAGCTCACCCCCGGGCCTCCCCTACGAGCAGTACTTC

abundance: .
v_gene: TRBV19
j_gene: TRBJ1-3
d_gene: .
len: 16
CDR3aa: CASSGIGAEVGNTIYF
CDR3nt: TGTGCCAGTAGTGGCATCGGGGCGGAAGTTGGAAACACCATATATTTT

abundance: .
v_gene: TRBV28
j_gene: TRBJ2-1
d_gene: TRBD1
len: 15
CDR3aa: CASRGTGGFYNEQFF
CDR3nt: TGTGCCAGCAGGGGGACAGGAGGCTTCTACAATGAGCAGTTCTTC

abundance: .
v_gene: TRBV6-5
j_gene: TRBJ1-1
d_gene: .
len: 13
CDR3aa: CASSAPGSTEAFF
CDR3nt: TGTGCCAGCAGCGCCCCGGGATCCACTGAAGCTTTCTTT

abundance: .
v_gene: TRBV10-3
j_gene: TRBJ2-1
d_gene: .
len: 13
CDR3aa: CAISETIHNEQFF
CDR3nt: TGTGCCATCAGTGAGACTATTCACAATGAGCAGTTCTTC

abundance: few
v_gene: TRBV27
j_gene: TRBJ1-3
d_gene: .
len: 14
CDR3aa: CASSSAVSGNTIYF
CDR3nt: TGTGCCAGCAGTTCAGCCGTCTCTGGAAACACCATATATTTT

abundance: .
v_gene: TRBV5-1
j_gene: TRBJ2-1
d_gene: TRBD2
len: 16
CDR3aa: CASSVLAGFGASEQFF
CDR3nt: TGCGCCAGCAGCGTACTAGCGGGTTTTGGGGCATCTGAGCAGTTCTTC

abundance: .
v_gene: TRBV4-3
j_gene: TRBJ1-1
d_gene: .
len: 14
CDR3aa: CASSQEEGGTEAFF
CDR3nt: TGCGCCAGCAGCCAAGAGGAGGGTGGCACTGAAGCTTTCTTT

abundance: .
v_gene: TRBV28
j_gene: TRBJ2-7
d_gene: TRBD2
len: 15
CDR3aa: CASSFVAGGYYEQYF
CDR3nt: TGTGCCAGCAGTTTTGTCGCGGGGGGTTACTACGAGCAGTACTTC

abundance: once
v_gene: TRBV5-6
j_gene: TRBJ2-3
d_gene: .
len: 15
CDR3aa: CASSLTGSSTDTQYF
CDR3nt: TGTGCCAGCAGCTTAACAGGCTCTAGCACAGATACGCAGTATTTT

abundance: .
v_gene: TRBV30
j_gene: TRBJ1-3
d_gene: .
len: 12
CDR3aa: CAWTPPTGTLGF
CDR3nt: TGTGCCTGGACCCCACCGACCGGTACCCTTGGATTT

abundance: .
v_gene: TRBV4-1
j_gene: TRBJ1-2
d_gene: .
len: 16
CDR3aa: CASSQVPSRDREGYTF
CDR3nt: TGCGCCAGCAGCCAAGTTCCCAGCAGGGATCGTGAAGGCTACACCTTC

abundance: .
v_gene: TRBV5-4
j_gene: TRBJ2-7
d_gene: .
len: 15
CDR3aa: CASSLGTGPSYEQYF
CDR3nt: TGTGCCAGCAGCTTAGGTACAGGGCCTTCCTACGAGCAGTACTTC

abundance: .
v_gene: TRBV7-9
j_gene: TRBJ2-5
d_gene: .
len: 16
CDR3aa: CASSLGLASAGETQYF
CDR3nt: TGTGCCAGCAGCTTAGGCCTGGCTAGCGCGGGAGAGACCCAGTACTTC

abundance: .
v_gene: TRBV5-1
j_gene: TRBJ2-1
d_gene: .
len: 13
CDR3aa: CASSLVGNSEQFF
CDR3nt: TGCGCCAGCAGCTTGGTCGGGAATAGTGAGCAGTTCTTC

abundance: .
v_gene: TRBV7-2
j_gene: TRBJ1-2
d_gene: .
len: 14
CDR3aa: CASSVGGGHYGYTF
CDR3nt: TGTGCCAGCAGCGTCGGCGGGGGGCACTATGGCTACACCTTC

abundance: .
v_gene: TRBV27
j_gene: TRBJ2-3
d_gene: .
len: 14
CDR3aa: CATKRGGGTDTQYF
CDR3nt: TGTGCCACCAAGAGAGGCGGGGGCACAGATACGCAGTATTTT

abundance: .
v_gene: TRBV27
j_gene: TRBJ2-3
d_gene: .
len: 17
CDR3aa: CASSLSHPGLPTDTQYF
CDR3nt: TGTGCCAGCAGTTTATCACATCCGGGACTCCCAACAGATACGCAGTATTTT

abundance: .
v_gene: TRBV19
j_gene: TRBJ1-5
d_gene: TRBD1
len: 18
CDR3aa: CASSKDRLGPYSNQPQHF
CDR3nt: TGTGCCAGTAGTAAGGACAGGTTGGGACCTTATAGCAATCAGCCCCAGCATTTT